This T cell receptor beta chain was sequenced for a study of read filtering for tumor transcriptome and immune sequencing. Study at large: Mean patient age was roughly 61 years, range about 47 to 90; 17 to 20 male, 11 to 15 female.

Study-wide points: IR-seq and RNA-seq agreed better without single-read clonotypes. Approximately 77% of IR-seq clonotypes had a single read, yet these held around 3.3% of reads.

In regard to this clonotype: Its antigen is not identified.

The library was built from about 400 ng RNA with molecular barcoded adaptors for alpha/delta and beta/gamma chains. MiXCR was run by TCRdb on the reads, yielding one entry per CDR3 protein. The profile shows 130,000 or so distinct CDR3 sequences, around 13% of them singletons. This clonotype was sampled from a donor at least 40 years old with multiple myeloma. The specimen sequenced was a population of CD138-negative cells sorted from bone marrow.

CDR3 sequence reads: CASSLRSGEAFF. The CDR3 DNA reads as TGTGCCAGCAGCTTGCGGAGTGGTGAAGCTTTCTTT. The rearrangement uses TRBV5-4 and TRBJ1-1, with D hard to call. V was cut by 1 base and J by 7 bases, with 8 bases left in between. This CDR3 comprises 12 residues. The germline V gene encodes CDR1 SGHNT and CDR2 YYREEE (reference sequence).